Below, 9 T cell receptor beta chains from the same sample are listed, as sequenced in a study of blood T cell repertoires in COVID-19. Libraries were prepared by immunoSEQ multiplex PCR; TCRdb keeps only in-frame clonotypes and omits some of them. Here the sample spans 150,000 to 200,000 clones, over 70% being singletons. Input material: PBMCs or T cells enriched from blood (not recorded which). The receptors stem from a man between 65 and 85 years old who had been exposed to COVID-19.

V and J are TRBV28 and TRBJ2-1; a possible D gene is TRBD1 (5 bases). V was cut by 5 bases and J by 6 bases, with 11 bases left in between. The CDR3 length is 13 residues. Germline V gene data show CDR1 as MDHEN and CDR2 as SYDVKM. As DNA, the CDR3 is TGTGCCAGCAGTCGTGACAGCCCCAATGAGCAGTTCTTC. Amino acids: CASSRDSPNEQFF.

The rearrangement links TRBV29-1 to TRBJ1-2; D perhaps matches TRBD1 (5 bases). The CDR3 spans 13 residues. Trimming left V 4 bases short and J 4 bases short, with 13 bases between. Germline CDR1 is SQVTM and CDR2 is ANQGSEA. The CDR3 loop reads CSVAERGSYGYTF. For the CDR3, the DNA is TGCAGCGTTGCCGAGCGGGGGTCCTATGGCTACACCTTC.

This sequence joins TRBV27 and TRBJ2-7, with 10 bases that match TRBD2. CDR3 size: 14 residues. The trim removed 2 bases at V and 2 bases at J, leaving 0 bases unmatched. Germline CDR1 is MNHEY and CDR2 is SMNVEV (reference sequence). The CDR3: CASSLTSGAYEQYF. CDR3 coding DNA: TGTGCCAGCAGTTTAACTAGCGGGGCCTACGAGCAGTACTTC.

The rearrangement joins TRBV7-3 to TRBJ2-3, with D possibly TRBD2 on 6 matching bases. Germline V gives CDR1 SGHTA, CDR2 FQGTGA. Trimming removed 6 bases from V and 0 bases from J, with 16 bases in between. The CDR3 runs 16 residues. CDR3 bases: TGTGCCAGCAGTTCCACCGGCGGGGTGAGCACAGATACGCAGTATTTT. Its translation: CASSSTGGVSTDTQYF.

This clone was counted only a few times. The chain uses TRBV19 and TRBJ2-5; 8 nucleotides agree with TRBD1. Per germline, CDR1 LNHDA and CDR2 SQIVND (reference sequence). The CDR3 totals 13 residues. The trim removed 6 bases at V and 7 bases at J, leaving 7 bases unmatched. For the CDR3, the DNA is TGTGCCAGTAGCCCAGGGACAGGCACGACCCAGTACTTC. Translating gives CASSPGTGTTQYF.

This clone appeared a few times. The CDR3 DNA reads TGTGCCAGCAGTTACTGGCAGAACACTGAAGCTTTCTTT. This codes for CASSYWQNTEAFF. The rearrangement uses TRBV6-5 and TRBJ1-1; no firm D call. The V gene's germline CDR1 is MNHEY and CDR2 SVGAGI. The ends were cut back, 1 base at V and 1 base at J, with 4 bases in the middle. This CDR3 has 13 amino acids.

As DNA, the CDR3 is TGTGCCAGCAGCCCGCCGACAGGGGCGAACACTGAAGCTTTCTTT. Translation: CASSPPTGANTEAFF. The chain couples TRBV14 to TRBJ1-1, with 8 positions matching TRBD1. With V trimmed by 4 bases and J by 1 base, 5 bases remained unmatched. Per the germline V gene, CDR1 is SGHDN and CDR2 is FVKESK. The CDR3 spans 15 residues.

This clone was seen a single time. This chain links TRBV5-1 with TRBJ2-7, with 7 bases identical to TRBD1. The CDR3 spans 15 residues. V trimming: 0 bases; J trimming: 7 bases; junction bases outside the gene matches: 10. Per germline, CDR1 SGHRS and CDR2 YFSETQ. CDR3 nucleotides: TGCGCCAGCAGCTTGGGACAGGGACCGGTAGGAGAGCAGTACTTC. This encodes CASSLGQGPVGEQYF.

Many counts were recorded for this clone. The chain carries TRBV5-1 and TRBJ1-1, with 10 bases identical to TRBD1. The V and J ends lost 0 bases and 1 base, in that order; junction bases with no gene match: 0. This CDR3 comprises 15 residues. In germline, CDR1 is SGHRS, CDR2 YFSETQ. The CDR3 coding sequence is TGCGCCAGCAGCTTGGGGACAGGGGGGAACACTGAAGCTTTCTTT. It is translated as CASSLGTGGNTEAFF. Using reference TRBV5-1 and TRBJ1-1 for the parts outside the CDR3, the full variable domain is KAGVTQTPRYLIKTRGQQVTLSCSPISGHRSVSWYQQTPGQGLQFLFEYFSETQRNKGNFPGRFSGRQFSNSRSEMNVSTLELGDSALYLCASSLGTGGNTEAFFGQGTRLTVV.